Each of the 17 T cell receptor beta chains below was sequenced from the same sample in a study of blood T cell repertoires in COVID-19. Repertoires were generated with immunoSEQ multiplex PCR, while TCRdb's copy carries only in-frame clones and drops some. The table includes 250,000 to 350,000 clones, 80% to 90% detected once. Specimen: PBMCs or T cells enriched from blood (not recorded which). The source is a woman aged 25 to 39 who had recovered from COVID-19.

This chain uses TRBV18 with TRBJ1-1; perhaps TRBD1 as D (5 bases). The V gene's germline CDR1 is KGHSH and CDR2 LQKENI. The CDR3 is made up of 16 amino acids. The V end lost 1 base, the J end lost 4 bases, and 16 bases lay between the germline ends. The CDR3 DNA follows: TGTGCCAGCTCACCACTAGGGGTGGGGTTGAGCACTGAAGCTTTCTTT. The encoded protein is CASSPLGVGLSTEAFF.

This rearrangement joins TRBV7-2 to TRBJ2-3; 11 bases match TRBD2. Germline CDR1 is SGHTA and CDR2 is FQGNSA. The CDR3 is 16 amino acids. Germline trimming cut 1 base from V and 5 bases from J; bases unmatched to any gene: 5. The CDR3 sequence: CASSLVAGGWKDTQYF. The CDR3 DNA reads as TGTGCCAGCAGCTTAGTAGCGGGGGGGTGGAAAGATACGCAGTATTTT.

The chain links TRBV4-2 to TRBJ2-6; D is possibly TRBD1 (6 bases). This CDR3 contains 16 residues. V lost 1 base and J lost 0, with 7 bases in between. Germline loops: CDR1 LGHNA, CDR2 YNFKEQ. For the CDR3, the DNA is TGTGCCAGCAGCCAAGTAGGGGGCTCTGGGGCCAACGTCCTGACTTTC. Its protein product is CASSQVGGSGANVLTF.

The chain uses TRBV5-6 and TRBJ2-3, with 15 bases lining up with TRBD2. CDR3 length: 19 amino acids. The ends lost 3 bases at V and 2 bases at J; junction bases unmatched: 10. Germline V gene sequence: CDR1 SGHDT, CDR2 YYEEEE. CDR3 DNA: TGTGCCAGCAGCTCCTACAGGACTAGCGGGGGGGCCCTCACAGATACGCAGTATTTT. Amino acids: CASSSYRTSGGALTDTQYF.

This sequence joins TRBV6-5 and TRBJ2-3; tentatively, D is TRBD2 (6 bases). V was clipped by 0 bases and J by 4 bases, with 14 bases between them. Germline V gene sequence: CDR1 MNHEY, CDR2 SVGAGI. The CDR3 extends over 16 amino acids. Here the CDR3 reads CASSYSGLAFPDTQYF. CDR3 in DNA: TGTGCCAGCAGTTACTCGGGCCTAGCGTTCCCAGATACGCAGTATTTT.

Here the CDR3 reads CASSDQDTGELFF. DNA for the CDR3: TGCGCCAGCAGTGACCAGGACACCGGGGAGCTGTTTTTT. The chain recombines TRBV10-1 with TRBJ2-2; D gene unclear. In germline, CDR1 is WNHNN, CDR2 SYGVQD (reference sequence). The CDR3 totals 13 residues. V was shortened by 3 bases and J by 3 bases, with 5 bases between the two germline ends.

DNA of the CDR3: TGTGCCAGCAGCCAGGTGGGGAGCTATGGCTACACCTTC. Amino acids: CASSQVGSYGYTF. The chain uses TRBV7-8 and TRBJ1-2; no definite D call. Germline V gene sequence: CDR1 SGHVS, CDR2 FQNEAQ. This CDR3 has 13 amino acids. The V end was cut by 5 bases, the J end by 4 bases, with 11 bases between. Using reference TRBV7-8 and TRBJ1-2 for the parts outside the CDR3, the full variable domain is GAGVSQSPRYKVAKRGQDVALRCDPISGHVSLFWYQQALGQGPEFLTYFQNEAQLDKSGLPSDRFFAERPEGSVSTLKIQRTQQEDSAVYLCASSQVGSYGYTFGSGTRLTVV.

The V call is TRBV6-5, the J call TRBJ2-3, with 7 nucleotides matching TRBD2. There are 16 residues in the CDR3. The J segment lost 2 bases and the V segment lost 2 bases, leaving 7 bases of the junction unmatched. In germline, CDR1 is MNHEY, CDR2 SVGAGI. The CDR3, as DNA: TGTGCCAGCAGTTACGGGTCTAGCGGATCCACAGATACGCAGTATTTT. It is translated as CASSYGSSGSTDTQYF.

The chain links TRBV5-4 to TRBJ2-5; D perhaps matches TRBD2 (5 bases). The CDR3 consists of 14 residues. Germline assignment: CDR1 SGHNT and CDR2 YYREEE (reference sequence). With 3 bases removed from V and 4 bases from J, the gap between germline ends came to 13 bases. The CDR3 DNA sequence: TGTGCCAGCAGCTCTCGGACTGGAGGAGAGACCCAGTACTTC. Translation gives CASSSRTGGETQYF.

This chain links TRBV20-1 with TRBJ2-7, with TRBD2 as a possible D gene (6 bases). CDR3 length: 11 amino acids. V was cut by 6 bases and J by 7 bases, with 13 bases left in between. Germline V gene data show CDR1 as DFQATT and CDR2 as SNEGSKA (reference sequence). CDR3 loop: CSAIIGGEQYF. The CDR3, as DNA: TGCAGTGCCATAATAGGAGGGGAGCAGTACTTC.

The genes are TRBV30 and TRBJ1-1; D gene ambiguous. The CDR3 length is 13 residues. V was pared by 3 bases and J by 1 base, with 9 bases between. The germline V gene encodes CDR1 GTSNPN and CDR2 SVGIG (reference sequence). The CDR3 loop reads CAWRPHKNTEAFF. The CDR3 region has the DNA TGTGCCTGGAGACCCCACAAGAACACTGAAGCTTTCTTT.

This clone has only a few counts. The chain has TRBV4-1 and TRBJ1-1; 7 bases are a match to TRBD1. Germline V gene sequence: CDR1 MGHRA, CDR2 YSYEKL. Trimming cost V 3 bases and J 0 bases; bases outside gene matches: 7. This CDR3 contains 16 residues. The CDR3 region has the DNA TGCGCCAGCAGCCAGCTCGGGACAGCTATGAACACTGAAGCTTTCTTT. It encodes CASSQLGTAMNTEAFF.

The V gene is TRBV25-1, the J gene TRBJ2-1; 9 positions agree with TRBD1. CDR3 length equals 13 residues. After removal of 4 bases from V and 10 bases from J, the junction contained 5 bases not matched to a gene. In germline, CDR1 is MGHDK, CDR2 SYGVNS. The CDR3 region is CASSVQGAEEQFF. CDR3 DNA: TGTGCCAGCAGTGTACAGGGGGCCGAAGAGCAGTTCTTC.

CDR3: CASSLDRQINYGYTF. The CDR3 region has the DNA TGTGCCAGCAGCTTAGATCGACAGATTAACTATGGCTACACCTTC. The J gene is TRBJ1-2, the V gene TRBV7-8; a weak D match, TRBD1 (5 bases). This CDR3 spans 15 amino acids. Germline V CDR1 and CDR2: SGHVS, FQNEAQ. V shed 1 base and J shed 1 base, with 10 bases lying between them.

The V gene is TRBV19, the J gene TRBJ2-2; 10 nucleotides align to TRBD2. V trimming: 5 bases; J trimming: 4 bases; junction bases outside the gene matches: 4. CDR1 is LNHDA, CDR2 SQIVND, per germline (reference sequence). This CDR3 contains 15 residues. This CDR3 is CASSLAGGGTGELFF. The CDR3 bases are TGTGCCAGTAGTTTAGCGGGAGGCGGCACCGGGGAGCTGTTTTTT.

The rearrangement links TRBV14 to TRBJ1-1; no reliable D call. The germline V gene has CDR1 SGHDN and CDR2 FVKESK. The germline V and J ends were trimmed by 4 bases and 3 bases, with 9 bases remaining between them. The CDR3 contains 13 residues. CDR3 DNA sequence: TGTGCCAGCAGCCGACCCCAGGACACTGAAGCTTTCTTT. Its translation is CASSRPQDTEAFF.

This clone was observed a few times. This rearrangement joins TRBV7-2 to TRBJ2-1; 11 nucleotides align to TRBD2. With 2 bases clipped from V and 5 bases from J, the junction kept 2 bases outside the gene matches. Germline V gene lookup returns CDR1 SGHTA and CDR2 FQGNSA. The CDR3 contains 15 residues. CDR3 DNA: TGTGCCAGCAGCTTAATAGCGGGAGGGAACAATGAGCAGTTCTTC. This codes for CASSLIAGGNNEQFF.